This T cell receptor beta chain was documented in a study of CD8 T cells in ankylosing spondylitis. Quantitative 5'-RACE with molecular barcodes generated TCR beta libraries. TCRdb recomputed calls from the 5' RACE reads with MiXCR, one row per CDR3 protein. The repertoire holds 150,000 to 200,000 distinct CDR3 sequences, with roughly a third as singletons. Between the trimmed V and J ends, which lost 2 bases and 0 bases, there was a span of 16 bases. The CDR3 covers 16 residues. Germline CDR1 DFQATT, CDR2 SNEGSKA (reference sequence). This clonotype appeared a single time. The chain combines TRBV20-1 with TRBJ1-1, with unresolved D. Sequenced: synovial fluid, either unsorted or a sorted T cell fraction (not recorded which). The clonotype comes from a male donor with ankylosing spondylitis. For the CDR3, the DNA is TGCAGTGCTAGAAAAACGGGGAGTTACATGAACACTGAAGCTTTCTTT. It codes for CSARKTGSYMNTEAFF.